This TCR beta chain derives from a study of CD8+CD57+ T cells in acquired aplastic anemia. In the study overall: The sorted CD4+ and CD8+ cells yielded an average about 3.5 ug of DNA.

In patients chosen for sequencing, flow cytometry had shown CD8+CD57+ cell expansion. Germline lookup yields CDR1 SGHRS and CDR2 YFSETQ. The V end lost 7 bases, the J end lost 2 bases, and 13 bases lay between the germline ends. This CDR3 is 13 amino acids long. Genomic DNA was employed as the template in profiling TCR beta VDJ and CDR3. MiXCR was run by TCRdb on the reads, yielding one entry per CDR3 protein. The table lists some 180,000 distinct CDR3 sequences, 50% to 65% of them singletons. The TCR comes from a human donor with aplastic anemia. The chain employs TRBV5-1 and TRBJ2-7; D might be TRBD2 (5 bases). The sequenced material came from sorted CD4+, CD8+, or CD8+CD57+ T cells (not recorded which) from PBMCs. The CDR3 DNA sequence: TGCGCCAGCGCCCCTGGAGGAACCTACGAGCAGTACTTC. The encoded protein is CASAPGGTYEQYF.